This T cell receptor beta chain was obtained from a study of CXCR3-negative and CXCR3-positive naive CD8 T cells (dated by TCRdb to about 2019). In terms of the full investigation: About 135 million TRB reads were obtained in total, roughly 1.5 +/- 0.3 million reads per library. Diversity and physicochemical repertoire analyses covered roughly eleven donors pooled from two independent experiments. For the TRBV-TRBJ cluster analysis, the naive subsets came from about five donors, while the memory cells came from 3 donors. Study-wide conclusions, independent of this receptor: TRB CDR3s from CXCR3-positive naive cells showed higher hydrophobicity (lower Kidera factor 4), lower energy, and higher strength and volume indices than CXCR3-negative naive cells. TRBV-TRBJ usage was similar between naive CXCR3-negative and CXCR3-positive cells from the same donor, while memory cells showed distinct patterns. Because surface CD5, which has been linked to self-reactivity in mice, was comparable between naive subsets, TCR interaction strength was also inferred from TRB CDR3 physicochemical properties. Freshly isolated PBMCs were used for most assays because CXCR3 expression partially decreased after cryopreservation. Repertoire diversity was comparably high in both naive subsets but much lower in memory CD8+ T cells.

Each CD8+ T cell subset was flow-sorted in triplicate, with fewer than 350,000 cells per subset placed directly into RLT lysis buffer. To keep memory contaminants out, a stringent definition of naive CD8+ T cells was applied: CD45RO-CCR7+CD27+CD95-. Peripheral blood mononuclear cells were isolated from buffy coats by standard density gradient centrifugation. A FACSAria III was used to flow-sort naive CD8+ T cells into CXCR3-negative and CXCR3-positive populations. An RNeasy Mini Kit was used to extract total RNA from the sorted cells. Concerning this clonotype: No antigen is known for it.

Sequencing instrument: NextSeq 550. The Human TCR Profiling Kit (MiLaboratory) was used to prepare UMI-labeled 5' RACE TRB cDNA libraries. The full amount of extracted RNA was used for cDNA synthesis, and the full amount of resulting cDNA was used for PCR amplification. The libraries were made side by side, with each library going through the same number of PCR cycles. The authors' pipeline ran thus. With a requirement of at least two reads per UMI, MIGEC and MiXCR extracted about 50,000 +/- 10,000 unique UMI-labeled TRB cDNA molecules per library. Each library averaged about 40,000 +/- 10,000 functional in-frame TRB CDR3 nucleotide clonotypes without stop codons. After downsampling to 5000 UMI-labeled TRB molecules per sample, diversity metrics such as normalized Shannon-Wiener and Chao1 were calculated in VDJtools. VDJtools was used to calculate clonotype-size-weighted physicochemical properties of the central five CDR3 residues, namely interaction energy, strength, volume and Kidera factor 4. The reads went through TCRdb reprocessing, and each CDR3 protein sequence gets one entry with no DNA. These V and J calls rely on TCRdb rather than the paper's analysis. The table for this sample shows roughly 56,000 distinct CDR3 sequences. 0.42% of the sample comes from the top ten.

The CDR3 goes from the cysteine to the phenylalanine over 16 residues. No DNA is recorded. CDR1 and CDR2 were assigned from the germline V gene as SGHTA and FQGTGA. The chain is made from TRBV7-3 and TRBJ1-1; the TCRdb call, TRBD1, lacks DNA for checking. The material sequenced was naive CXCR3- CD8+ T cells from blood. Sample cell subset or site, as interpreted from the label and publication: CD45RO-CCR7+CD27+CD95- naive CD8+ T cells lacking CXCR3 (TNR3-). This clonotype originated in a human donor in good health. Some clones in this sample may be carry-over from other donors' samples. The CDR3 region: CASSSSGGRRDTEAFF.